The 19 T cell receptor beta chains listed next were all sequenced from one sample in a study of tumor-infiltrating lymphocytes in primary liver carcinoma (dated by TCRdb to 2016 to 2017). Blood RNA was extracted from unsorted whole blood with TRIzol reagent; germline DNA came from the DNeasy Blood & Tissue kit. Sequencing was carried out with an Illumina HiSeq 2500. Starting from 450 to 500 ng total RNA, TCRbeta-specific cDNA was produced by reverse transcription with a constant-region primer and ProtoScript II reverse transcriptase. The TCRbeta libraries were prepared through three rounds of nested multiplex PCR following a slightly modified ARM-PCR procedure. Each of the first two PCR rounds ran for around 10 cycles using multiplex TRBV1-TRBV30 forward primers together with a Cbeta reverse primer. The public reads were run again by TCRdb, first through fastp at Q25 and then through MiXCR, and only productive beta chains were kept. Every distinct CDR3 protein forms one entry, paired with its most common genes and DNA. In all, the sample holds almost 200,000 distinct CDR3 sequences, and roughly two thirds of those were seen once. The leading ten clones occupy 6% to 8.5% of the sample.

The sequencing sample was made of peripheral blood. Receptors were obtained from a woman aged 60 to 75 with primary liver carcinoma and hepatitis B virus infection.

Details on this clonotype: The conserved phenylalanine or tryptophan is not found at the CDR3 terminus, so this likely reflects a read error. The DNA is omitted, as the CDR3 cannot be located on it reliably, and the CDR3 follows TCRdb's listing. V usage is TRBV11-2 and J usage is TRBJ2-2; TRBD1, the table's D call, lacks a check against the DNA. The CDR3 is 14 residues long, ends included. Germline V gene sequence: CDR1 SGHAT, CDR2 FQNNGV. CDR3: CASSSLRGAGEQFS.

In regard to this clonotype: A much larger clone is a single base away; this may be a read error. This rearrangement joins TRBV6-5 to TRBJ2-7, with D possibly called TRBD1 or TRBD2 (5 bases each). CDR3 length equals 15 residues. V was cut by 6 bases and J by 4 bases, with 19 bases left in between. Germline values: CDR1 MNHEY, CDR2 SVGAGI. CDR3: CASSLNRRRLYEQYF. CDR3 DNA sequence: TGTGCCAGCAGCCTTAACAGGAGGCGCTTATACGAGCAGTACTTC.

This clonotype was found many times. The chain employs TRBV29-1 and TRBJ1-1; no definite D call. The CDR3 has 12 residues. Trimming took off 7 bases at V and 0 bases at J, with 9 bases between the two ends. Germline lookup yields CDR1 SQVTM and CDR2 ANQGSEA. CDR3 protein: CSGSVMNTEAFF. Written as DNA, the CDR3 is TGCAGCGGCTCCGTTATGAACACTGAAGCTTTCTTT.

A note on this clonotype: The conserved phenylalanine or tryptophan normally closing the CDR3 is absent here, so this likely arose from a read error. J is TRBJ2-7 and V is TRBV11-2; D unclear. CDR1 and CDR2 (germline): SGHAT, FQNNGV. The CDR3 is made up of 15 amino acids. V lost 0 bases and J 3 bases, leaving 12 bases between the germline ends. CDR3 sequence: CASSLEGIGHYEQYS. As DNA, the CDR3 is TGTGCCAGCAGCTTAGAGGGGATAGGGCACTACGAGCAGTACTCC.

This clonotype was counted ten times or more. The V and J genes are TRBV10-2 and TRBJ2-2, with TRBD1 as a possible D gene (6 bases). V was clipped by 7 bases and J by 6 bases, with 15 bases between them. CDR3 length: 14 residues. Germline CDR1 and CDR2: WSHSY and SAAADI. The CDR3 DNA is TGCGCCAGCAATCCAGGGGAGTGGGCCGGGGAGCTGTTTTTT. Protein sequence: CASNPGEWAGELFF.

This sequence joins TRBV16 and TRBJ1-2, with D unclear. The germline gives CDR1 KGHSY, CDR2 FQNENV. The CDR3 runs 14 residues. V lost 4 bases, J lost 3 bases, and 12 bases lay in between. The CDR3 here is CASSPRAAYYGYTF. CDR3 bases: TGTGCCAGCAGCCCTAGGGCAGCCTACTATGGCTACACCTTC.

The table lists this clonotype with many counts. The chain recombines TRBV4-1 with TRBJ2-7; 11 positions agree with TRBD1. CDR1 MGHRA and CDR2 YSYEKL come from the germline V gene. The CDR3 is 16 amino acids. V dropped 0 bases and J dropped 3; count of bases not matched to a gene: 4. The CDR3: CASSQDAGQGDYEQYF. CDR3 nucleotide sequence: TGCGCCAGCAGCCAAGATGCGGGACAGGGGGACTACGAGCAGTACTTC.

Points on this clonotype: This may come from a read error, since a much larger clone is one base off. The CDR3 here is CASSYSLGQSYIEQFF. The CDR3 region has the DNA TGTGCCAGCAGTTACTCGCTAGGGCAGTCCTACATTGAGCAGTTCTTC. The rearrangement joins TRBV6-2 or TRBV6-3 to TRBJ2-1; D is uncertain. The CDR3 is made up of 16 amino acids. From germline, CDR1 is MNHEY and CDR2 SVGEGT.

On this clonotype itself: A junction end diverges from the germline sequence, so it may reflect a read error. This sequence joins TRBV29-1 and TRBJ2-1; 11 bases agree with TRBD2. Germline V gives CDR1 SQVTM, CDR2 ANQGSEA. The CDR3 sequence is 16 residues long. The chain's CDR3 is CSIEGISGRAVSEQFF. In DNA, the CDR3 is TGCAGCATTGAGGGGATTAGCGGGAGGGCCGTTAGTGAGCAGTTCTTC.

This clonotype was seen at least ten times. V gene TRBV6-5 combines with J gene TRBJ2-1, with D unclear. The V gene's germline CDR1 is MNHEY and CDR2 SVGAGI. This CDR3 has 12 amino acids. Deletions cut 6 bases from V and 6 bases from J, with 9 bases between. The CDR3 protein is CASSPQPNEQFF. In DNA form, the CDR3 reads TGTGCCAGCAGCCCACAGCCCAATGAGCAGTTCTTC.

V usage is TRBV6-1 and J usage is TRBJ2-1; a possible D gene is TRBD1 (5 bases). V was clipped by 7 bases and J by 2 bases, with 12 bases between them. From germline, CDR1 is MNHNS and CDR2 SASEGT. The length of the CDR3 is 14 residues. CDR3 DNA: TGTGCCAGCAAGAGCAGGGTGACCTACAATGAGCAGTTCTTC. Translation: CASKSRVTYNEQFF.

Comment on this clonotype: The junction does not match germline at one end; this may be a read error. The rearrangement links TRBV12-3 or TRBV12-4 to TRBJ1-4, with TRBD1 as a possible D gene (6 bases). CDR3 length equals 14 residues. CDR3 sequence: CVSSLKQGDEKLFF. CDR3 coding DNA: TGTGTCAGCAGTTTAAAACAGGGAGATGAAAAACTGTTTTTT.

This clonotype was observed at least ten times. CDR3 sequence reads: CASSQELAGGGGELFF. The CDR3 DNA reads as TGTGCCAGCAGCCAAGAACTAGCGGGAGGGGGCGGGGAGCTGTTTTTT. The chain links TRBV4-2 to TRBJ2-2, with TRBD2 matching over 13 bases. CDR1 LGHNA and CDR2 YNFKEQ come from the germline V gene. This CDR3 region has 16 residues. The V and J ends lost 0 bases and 7 bases, in that order; junction bases with no gene match: 2.

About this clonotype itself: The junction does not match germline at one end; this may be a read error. Here the CDR3 DNA reads TGTGCCAGCAGCTTAGAGTGGTGGCAGGTCTACGAGCACCACTTC. It translates to CASSLEWWQVYEHHF. The chain combines TRBV11-2 with TRBJ2-7; unclear D gene. Germline V CDR1 and CDR2: SGHAT, FQNNGV. The CDR3 is 15 residues long.

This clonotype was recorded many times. CDR3 in DNA: TGTGCCAGCAACTCTGGGGTAGCGGGAGGGCCCGGGTACTTC. This gives the protein CASNSGVAGGPGYF. The rearrangement joins TRBV6-2 or TRBV6-3 to TRBJ2-7; 11 nucleotides agree with TRBD2. The V and J ends lost 7 bases and 12 bases, in that order; junction bases with no gene match: 14. The CDR3 length is 14 residues. Germline loops: CDR1 MNHEY, CDR2 SVGEGT.

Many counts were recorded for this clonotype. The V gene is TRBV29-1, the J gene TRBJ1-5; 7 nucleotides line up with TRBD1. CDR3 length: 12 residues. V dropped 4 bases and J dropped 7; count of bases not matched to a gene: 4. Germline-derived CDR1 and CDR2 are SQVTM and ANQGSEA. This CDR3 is CSVGDSQQPQHF. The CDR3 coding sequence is TGCAGCGTTGGGGACAGTCAACAGCCCCAGCATTTT.

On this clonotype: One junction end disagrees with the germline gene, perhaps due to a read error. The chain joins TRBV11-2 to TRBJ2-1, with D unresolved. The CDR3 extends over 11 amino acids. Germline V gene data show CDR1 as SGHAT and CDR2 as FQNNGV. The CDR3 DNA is TGCGCCGGTAGCTTAGATATTGAGCAGTTCTTC. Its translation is CAGSLDIEQFF.

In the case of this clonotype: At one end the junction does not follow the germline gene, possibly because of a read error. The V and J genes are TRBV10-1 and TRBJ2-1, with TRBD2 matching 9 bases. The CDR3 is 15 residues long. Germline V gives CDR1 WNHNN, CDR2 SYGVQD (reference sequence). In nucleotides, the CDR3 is TGCGCCAGTAGTAAAGCGGGAGGTTCCTACAATGAGCATTTCTTC. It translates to CASSKAGGSYNEHFF.

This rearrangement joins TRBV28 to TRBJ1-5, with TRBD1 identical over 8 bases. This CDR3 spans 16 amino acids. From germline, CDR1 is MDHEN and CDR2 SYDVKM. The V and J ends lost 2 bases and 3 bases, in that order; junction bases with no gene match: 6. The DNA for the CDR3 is TGTGCCAGCAGTTTAGGATCGGACAGGGACAATCAGCCCCAGCATTTT. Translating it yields CASSLGSDRDNQPQHF.